The rows below give T cell receptor beta chains drawn from one sample of a study of blood T cell repertoires in COVID-19. This table comes from immunoSEQ multiplex PCR, and its TCRdb copy is limited to in-frame clones, with some not included. The data hold around 290,000 clones, with 89% observed a single time. Material: PBMCs or T cells enriched from blood (not recorded which). Receptors originate from a woman aged 40 to 49 who had recovered from COVID-19. Both conserved end residues are part of each CDR3. D genes are given only for firm matches. Clone size is not always given. Where it is, it says once, few, many or a class for expanded clones.

size: NA
J: TRBJ2-7
V: TRBV27
D: NA
DNA: TGTGCCAGCAGTTTTTCTAGCGTCTCCTACGAGCAGTACTTC
CDR3: CASSFSSVSYEQYF

size: once
J: TRBJ1-1
V: TRBV18
D: NA
DNA: TGTGCCAGCTCACCGAGGCTCAGAACTCCGGAGGACACTGAAGCTTTCTTT
CDR3: CASSPRLRTPEDTEAFF

size: NA
J: TRBJ2-3
V: TRBV6-2/TRBV6-3
D: NA
DNA: TGTGCCAGCAGTTACTGGCGGCCCTCCGCAGATACGCAGTATTTT
CDR3: CASSYWRPSADTQYF

size: NA
J: TRBJ2-3
V: TRBV7-6
D: TRBD1
DNA: TGTGCCAGCAGCCGACGGGGGACAGGGGCGGCAGATACGCAGTATTTT
CDR3: CASSRRGTGAADTQYF

size: once
J: TRBJ1-2
V: TRBV12-3/TRBV12-4
D: NA
DNA: TGTGCCAGCAGTTTATTTGGGGGCTCTGGCTACACCTTC
CDR3: CASSLFGGSGYTF

size: once
J: TRBJ1-3
V: TRBV19
D: TRBD1
DNA: TGTGCCAGTAGTCCCCCAGGGGGCACCAGCTCTGGAAACACCATATATTTT
CDR3: CASSPPGGTSSGNTIYF

size: NA
J: TRBJ2-5
V: TRBV19
D: TRBD2
DNA: TGTGCCAGTAGGCTAGCGGGGGCCATGGGGGAGACCCAGTACTTC
CDR3: CASRLAGAMGETQYF

size: NA
J: TRBJ2-1
V: TRBV5-4
D: TRBD2
DNA: TGTGCCAGCAGCTTAGGCCTAGCGGGATACAATGAGCAGTTCTTC
CDR3: CASSLGLAGYNEQFF

size: NA
J: TRBJ1-2
V: TRBV7-3
D: NA
DNA: TGTGCCAGCAGCTTAAATGGGCAGGGAGGGGTTGGCTACACCTTC
CDR3: CASSLNGQGGVGYTF

size: NA
J: TRBJ1-4
V: TRBV25-1
D: TRBD1
DNA: TGTGCCAGCAGTGAAGGGGGACAGGGTGAAAAACTGTTTTTT
CDR3: CASSEGGQGEKLFF

size: NA
J: TRBJ1-3
V: TRBV6-4
D: TRBD1
DNA: TGTGCCAGCAGGGATTCGGCTGCAGGGGGGAACACCATATATTTT
CDR3: CASRDSAAGGNTIYF

size: NA
J: TRBJ2-1
V: TRBV9
D: NA
DNA: TGTGCCAGCAGCGTAGATCGGGAGCCCTCCTACAATGAGCAGTTCTTC
CDR3: CASSVDREPSYNEQFF

size: NA
J: TRBJ1-2
V: TRBV19
D: NA
DNA: TGTGCCAGTGCCCAACAAAGGGGGACAAATTCTTATGGCTACACCTTC
CDR3: CASAQQRGTNSYGYTF

size: NA
J: TRBJ2-7
V: TRBV21-1
D: NA
DNA: TGTGCCAGCAGCCCCAGCCCTAACCGGGGGGATCCCTCCTACGAGCAGTACTTC
CDR3: CASSPSPNRGDPSYEQYF

size: NA
J: TRBJ2-5
V: TRBV30
D: TRBD2
DNA: TGTGCCTGGAGTGTAGCGGGAGGCCGTTACTTC
CDR3: CAWSVAGGRYF

size: NA
J: TRBJ1-6
V: TRBV27
D: NA
DNA: TGTGCCAGCAGAGGTGGTCTGGACAGAGGGTTACCCCTCCACTTT
CDR3: CASRGGLDRGLPLHF

size: NA
J: TRBJ1-2
V: TRBV29-1
D: TRBD1
DNA: TGCAGCACGGGACAGGGAGCCTATGGCTACACCTTC
CDR3: CSTGQGAYGYTF

size: NA
J: TRBJ2-2
V: TRBV2
D: NA
DNA: TGTGCCAGCAATTCGGGACTCGGTTGGGGGGAGCTGTTTTTT
CDR3: CASNSGLGWGELFF

size: NA
J: TRBJ2-5
V: TRBV3-1/TRBV3-2
D: NA
DNA: TGTGCCAGCAGCCCCTTCGGAGAGACCCAGTACTTC
CDR3: CASSPFGETQYF

size: NA
J: TRBJ2-1
V: TRBV20-1
D: TRBD2
DNA: TGCAGTGCTAGTGAGAAGAGGGCCCTAGCGGGGAACAATGAGCAGTTCTTC
CDR3: CSASEKRALAGNNEQFF

size: NA
J: TRBJ2-3
V: TRBV28
D: TRBD2
DNA: TGTGCCAGCAGTTTATCCTACGGGGGGGCGACAGATACGCAGTATTTT
CDR3: CASSLSYGGATDTQYF

size: NA
J: TRBJ2-2
V: TRBV19
D: NA
DNA: TGTGCCAGTAGTACCCAGGGTCGCACCGGGGAGCTGTTTTTT
CDR3: CASSTQGRTGELFF

size: NA
J: TRBJ2-3
V: TRBV9
D: TRBD2
DNA: TGTGCCAGCAGCCGGGGGGGCACAGATACGCAGTATTTT
CDR3: CASSRGGTDTQYF

size: NA
J: TRBJ2-7
V: TRBV5-6
D: NA
DNA: TGTGCCAGCAGCGATTTGAGGGGGTCCTACGAGCAGTACTTC
CDR3: CASSDLRGSYEQYF

size: few
J: TRBJ2-4
V: TRBV6-6
D: TRBD2
DNA: TGTGCCAGCAGTCCTTACTCGGGACTAGCGGGAGGGGTAGCCAAAAACATTCAGTACTTC
CDR3: CASSPYSGLAGGVAKNIQYF

size: NA
J: TRBJ2-1
V: TRBV19
D: TRBD2
DNA: TGTGCCAGTAGTATCTCAACTAGCGGGGTTGTTGTAAATGAGCAGTTCTTC
CDR3: CASSISTSGVVVNEQFF